Described below is a single T cell receptor (beta chain) sequence and its context. Original analysis: How many nucleated cells were present was estimated from reference gene primer amplification. TCRdb's copy holds only in-frame clones and misses some; the assay was immunoSEQ multiplex PCR. Clone size and the V and J calls come from that table; the DNA yielded D and trimming. The table has a few hundred thousand clones, 85% seen once; the top ten hold less than 6.5%. The sample comes from a study of blood T cell repertoires in COVID-19. For the study at large: Both acute and convalescent COVID-19 samples were obtained from the United States, Italy and Spain. PBMCs, B-cell-depleted T cells, or T cells provided the cDNA or gDNA that made up the material.

The CDR3 contains 13 residues. Trimming took off 8 bases at V and 0 bases at J, with 10 bases between the two ends. Germline loops: CDR1 LNHDA, CDR2 SQIVND (reference sequence). Material: peripheral blood. The TCR was taken from a man over 45 with active or convalescent COVID-19. V and J are TRBV19 and TRBJ1-1; D ambiguous. CDR3 sequence (DNA): TGTGCCAGTGCAGAGACACTGAACACTGAAGCTTTCTTT. Residues: CASAETLNTEAFF.